The 17 T cell receptor beta chains below come from one sample, sequenced in a study of T cells in Graves' hyperthyroidism and ophthalmopathy. Amplified TCR beta CDR3 regions came from RNA transcripts. First-round RT-PCR targeting the TCR CDR3 was performed with the HTBI primer set. One entry per CDR3 protein, called by TCRdb with MiXCR from the multiplex PCR reads. Of hundreds of thousands of distinct CDR3 sequences in the sample, 16% were seen once. The sequencing input was blood. These receptors were obtained from a woman in her forties with Graves' ophthalmopathy.

This clonotype was picked up many times. The rearrangement joins TRBV5-1 to TRBJ1-1; 8 bases are shared with TRBD1. CDR1 SGHRS and CDR2 YFSETQ come from the germline V gene. The trim removed 1 base at V and 4 bases at J, leaving 3 bases unmatched. This CDR3 region has 14 residues. The CDR3 sequence: CASSLSTGGTEAFF. The CDR3 DNA follows: TGCGCCAGCAGCTTGAGTACAGGGGGCACTGAAGCTTTCTTT.

The V call is TRBV19, the J call TRBJ2-1, with D maybe TRBD1 (5 bases). The germline V gene has CDR1 LNHDA and CDR2 SQIVND (reference sequence). The CDR3 contains 14 residues. Deletions cut 5 bases from V and 3 bases from J, with 11 bases between. The CDR3 loop reads CASSSQQDYNEQFF. DNA for the CDR3: TGTGCCAGTAGTTCCCAACAGGACTACAATGAGCAGTTCTTC.

The chain recombines TRBV2 with TRBJ1-4; D possibly corresponds to TRBD1 (5 bases). Germline V CDR1 and CDR2: SNHLY, FYNNEI. There are 12 residues in the CDR3. Between the trimmed V and J ends, which lost 6 bases and 8 bases, there was a span of 10 bases. As DNA, the CDR3 is TGTGCCAGCAGCGTCAGGGTGGAAAAACTGTTTTTT. Protein: CASSVRVEKLFF.

In its sample, this clonotype was seen a few times. The chain combines TRBV7-3 with TRBJ1-1, with 9 bases that match TRBD1. The V and J ends lost 1 base and 1 base, in that order; junction bases with no gene match: 1. CDR3 length equals 15 residues. Germline-derived CDR1 and CDR2 are SGHTA and FQGTGA. CDR3 loop: CASSLMGQGNTEAFF. The CDR3 nucleotides read TGTGCCAGCAGCTTAATGGGACAGGGGAACACTGAAGCTTTCTTT.

The table lists this clonotype with many counts. The rearrangement uses TRBV7-9 and TRBJ2-1; TRBD2 agrees at 8 bases. This CDR3 has 18 amino acids. The germline V gene encodes CDR1 SEHNR and CDR2 FQNEAQ (reference sequence). The trim removed 6 bases at V and 0 bases at J, leaving 13 bases unmatched. CDR3 region: CASSSGGGRRSSYNEQFF. DNA of the CDR3: TGTGCCAGCAGTTCCGGGGGGGGAAGAAGGAGCTCCTACAATGAGCAGTTCTTC.

This clonotype was detected ten times or more. The rearrangement links TRBV29-1 to TRBJ1-1, with D maybe TRBD1 (5 bases). CDR3 length equals 12 residues. Per the germline V gene, CDR1 is SQVTM and CDR2 is ANQGSEA. V was pared by 4 bases and J by 2 bases, with 8 bases between. This chain's CDR3 is CSVGGGNTEAFF. The CDR3 DNA follows: TGCAGCGTTGGGGGGGGAAACACTGAAGCTTTCTTT.

This clonotype has only a few counts. The chain links TRBV9 to TRBJ1-1; 10 bases are shared with TRBD1. Germline assignment: CDR1 SGDLS and CDR2 YYNGEE. V lost 6 bases to trimming and J lost 5 bases; unmatched junction nucleotides: 7. The length of the CDR3 is 14 residues. The CDR3 DNA sequence: TGTGCCAGCACCCCGGGACAGGGGTGGACTGAAGCTTTCTTT. Translated, it gives CASTPGQGWTEAFF. Drawing the rest from reference TRBV9 and TRBJ1-1, the complete variable domain is DSGVTQTPKHLITATGQRVTLRCSPRSGDLSVYWYQQSLDQGLQFLIQYYNGEERAKGNILERFSAQQFPDLHSELNLSSLELGDSALYFCASTPGQGWTEAFFGQGTRLTVV.

This clonotype has a count of ten or more. In DNA form, the CDR3 reads TGTGCCAGCAGTCCCACGTACTGGCGGGCCGGGGAGCTGTTTTTT. This gives the protein CASSPTYWRAGELFF. The genes are TRBV28 and TRBJ2-2; the D gene is possibly TRBD2 (5 bases). This CDR3 is built from 15 residues. The germline CDR1 and CDR2 sequences are MDHEN and SYDVKM. V gave up 5 bases and J gave up 6 bases, with 16 bases separating them.

This clonotype appeared many times. This chain connects TRBV20-1 to TRBJ1-4, with TRBD1 matching over 9 bases. J gave up 0 bases and V 6 bases, and 17 bases lay outside the gene matches. From germline, CDR1 is DFQATT and CDR2 SNEGSKA (reference sequence). The CDR3 loop spans 19 amino acids. CDR3 in amino acids: CSATVPGQGWSTTNEKLFF. The CDR3 DNA reads as TGCAGTGCGACCGTCCCGGGACAGGGATGGAGTACAACTAATGAAAAACTGTTTTTT.

In its sample, this clonotype was seen many times. V usage is TRBV28 and J usage is TRBJ2-4; no definite D call. The germline CDR1 and CDR2 sequences are MDHEN and SYDVKM. V shed 4 bases and J shed 1 base, with 14 bases lying between them. This CDR3 spans 16 amino acids. The CDR3 DNA reads as TGTGCCAGCAGTTACCCCTCTAGGGTTGCCAAAAACATTCAGTACTTC. Its translation: CASSYPSRVAKNIQYF.

This clonotype came up many times. CDR3 residues: CASSQRTADNSPLHF. Here the CDR3 DNA reads TGTGCCAGCAGCCAAAGGACAGCAGATAATTCACCCCTCCACTTT. The chain recombines TRBV3-1 with TRBJ1-6; D perhaps matches TRBD1 (6 bases). The germline gives CDR1 LGHDT, CDR2 YNNKEL (reference sequence). Trimming shortened V by 2 bases and J by 5 bases, and 10 bases separated the two germline ends. The CDR3 runs 15 residues. The full variable domain, rest sourced from reference TRBV3-1 and TRBJ1-6, is DTAVSQTPKYLVTQMGNDKSIKCEQNLGHDTMYWYKQDSKKFLKIMFSYNNKELIINETVPNRFSPKSPDKAHLNLHINSLELGDSAVYFCASSQRTADNSPLHFGNGTRLTVT.

In its sample, this clonotype was seen many times. The V gene is TRBV28, the J gene TRBJ2-6; possibly TRBD2 for D (5 bases). Germline CDR1 MDHEN, CDR2 SYDVKM. V was pared by 4 bases and J by 0 bases, with 10 bases between. The CDR3 covers 16 residues. The CDR3 DNA sequence: TGTGCCAGCAGTTCCCTAGCCCTCTCTGGGGCCAACGTCCTGACTTTC. Amino acid sequence: CASSSLALSGANVLTF.

This clonotype appeared a few times. This chain joins TRBV20-1 and TRBJ2-3; possible D gene TRBD1, 6 bases. Germline values: CDR1 DFQATT, CDR2 SNEGSKA (reference sequence). This CDR3 comprises 15 residues. The V end lost 4 bases, the J end lost 1 base, and 15 bases lay between the germline ends. For the CDR3, the DNA is TGCAGTGCTACTTTACAGGGAAGGGGCACAGATACGCAGTATTTT. This sequence encodes CSATLQGRGTDTQYF.

A word on this clonotype: This could be a read error, since a much larger clone is one nucleotide away. The gene calls are TRBV6-1 and TRBJ2-7; 11 positions agree with TRBD1. Looked up from germline, CDR1 is MNHNS and CDR2 is SASEGT. With 3 bases clipped from V and 4 bases from J, the junction kept 5 bases outside the gene matches. The CDR3 extends over 15 amino acids. The CDR3 is CASSEGTGGGYEQYF. In DNA, the CDR3 is TGTGCCAGCAGTGAGGGGACAGGGGGTGGGTACGAGCAGTACTTC.

This clonotype occurred many times. The V gene is TRBV18, the J gene TRBJ1-5; TRBD1 aligns across 7 bases. The CDR3 sequence is 14 residues long. V shed 3 bases, J shed 6 bases, and the junction held 5 bases outside the gene matches. Germline loops: CDR1 KGHSH, CDR2 LQKENI. CDR3 nucleotides: TGTGCCAGCTCACCGACAGGGAGTGCTCAGCCCCAGCATTTT. Amino acids: CASSPTGSAQPQHF.

This clonotype was observed many times. The chain is built from TRBV6-1 and TRBJ1-5; D may be TRBD1 (6 bases). The germline gives CDR1 MNHNS, CDR2 SASEGT. V lost 4 bases to trimming and J lost 5 bases, with 18 bases between them. The CDR3 extends over 16 amino acids. CDR3 bases: TGTGCCAGCAGTGGATCAGACAGGAGACTTCATCAGCCCCAGCATTTT. This translates into CASSGSDRRLHQPQHF.

This clonotype came up many times. The CDR3 sequence: CASSTGTSGLLSYEQYF. CDR3 nucleotide sequence: TGTGCCAGCAGTACCGGGACTAGCGGTCTCCTCTCCTACGAGCAGTACTTC. The chain has TRBV12-3 or TRBV12-4 and TRBJ2-7; 11 bases map to TRBD2. This CDR3 spans 17 amino acids. With V trimmed by 5 bases and J by 0 bases, 9 bases remained unmatched.